The 24 T cell receptor beta chains presented below share a single source sample, sequenced in a study of breast tumors, draining lymph nodes, adjacent tissues. TCRdb used MiXCR to reprocess the multiplex PCR reads, holding one entry per CDR3 protein. This table has approximately 230,000 distinct CDR3 sequences, around 34% appearing once. Axillary draining lymph nodes of breast cancer patients supplied the node samples. Sequencing was done on a sample of axillary lymph node tissue. The receptors shown here come from a female donor with breast cancer. Some clones in this sample may be carry-over from other donors' samples.

The chain has TRBV6-5 and TRBJ2-1, with D unclear. The CDR3 runs to 16 residues. V was cut by 6 bases and J by 6 bases, with 21 bases left in between. Germline-derived CDR1 and CDR2 are MNHEY and SVGAGI. The CDR3 sequence is CASSHPDSLKVNEQFF. The CDR3 DNA reads as TGTGCCAGCAGCCACCCAGACTCCCTCAAGGTCAATGAGCAGTTCTTC.

This clonotype was seen only once. The chain uses TRBV24-1 and TRBJ1-4; D gene uncertain. There are 16 residues in the CDR3. V lost 5 bases to trimming and J lost 3 bases, with 15 bases between them. Germline CDR1 reads KGHDR; CDR2 reads SFDVKD. The CDR3 DNA reads TGTGCCACCAGTGCCCACCCGGCGGGATCTAATGAAAAACTGTTTTTT. The encoded protein is CATSAHPAGSNEKLFF.

This clonotype was counted many times. CDR3 in DNA: TGCGCCAGCAGCCCATCATCGAATTGGGGAGATGGCTACACCTTC. It codes for CASSPSSNWGDGYTF. V usage is TRBV4-3 and J usage is TRBJ1-2, with D uncertain. V gave up 4 bases and J gave up 6 bases, with 18 bases separating them. The CDR3 spans 15 residues. Germline values: CDR1 LGHNA, CDR2 YSLEER.

The table lists this clonotype with a few counts. CDR3 sequence (DNA): TGTGCCAGCAGCCAAGGGGACAGGGGGGGGAATGAGCAGTTCTTC. Residues: CASSQGDRGGNEQFF. The chain joins TRBV4-2 to TRBJ2-1, with 11 bases aligning to TRBD1. V was clipped by 1 base and J by 7 bases; unmatched bases: 3. Germline V CDR1 and CDR2: LGHNA, YNFKEQ. The CDR3 extends over 15 amino acids.

This clonotype was recorded at least ten times. The genes are TRBV10-2 and TRBJ1-5; 7 bases line up with TRBD1. The ends lost 6 bases at V and 2 bases at J; junction bases unmatched: 4. The CDR3 covers 14 residues. The germline V gene has CDR1 WSHSY and CDR2 SAAADI. CDR3 sequence (DNA): TGCGCCAGCAGACAGGGGTTAGGCAATCAGCCCCAGCATTTT. The encoded protein is CASRQGLGNQPQHF.

Many counts were recorded for this clonotype. The rearrangement links TRBV7-6 to TRBJ2-7; 8 bases are a match to TRBD1. The CDR3 spans 13 residues. The V gene's germline CDR1 is SGHVS and CDR2 FNYEAQ. V lost 2 bases, J lost 7 bases, and 4 bases stayed unmatched. The CDR3 protein is CASSLITGGEQYF. As DNA, the CDR3 is TGTGCCAGCAGCTTAATCACAGGGGGTGAGCAGTACTTC.

This rearrangement joins TRBV9 to TRBJ1-2, with TRBD1 matching over 7 bases. J gave up 0 bases and V 4 bases, and 12 bases lay outside the gene matches. Germline V gives CDR1 SGDLS, CDR2 YYNGEE. This CDR3 comprises 17 residues. The CDR3 here is CASSPSYRTGANYGYTF. In nucleotides, the CDR3 is TGTGCCAGCAGCCCTTCGTATCGGACAGGAGCTAACTATGGCTACACCTTC.

This clonotype was detected many times. J is TRBJ2-1 and V is TRBV19; D is undetermined. V lost 7 bases, J lost 8 bases, and 15 bases lay in between. The CDR3 extends over 13 amino acids. CDR1 is LNHDA, CDR2 SQIVND, per germline (reference sequence). The DNA for the CDR3 is TGTGCCAGTAAAACTGTAGGTCGGGATGAGCAGTTCTTC. This translates into CASKTVGRDEQFF.

The table lists this clonotype with a few counts. The V call is TRBV27, the J call TRBJ1-2; D uncertain. Trimming removed 7 bases from V and 14 bases from J, with 20 bases in between. Germline loops: CDR1 MNHEY, CDR2 SMNVEV (reference sequence). The CDR3 contains 12 residues. CDR3 sequence (DNA): TGTGCCAGCACTACACGGACGGGGTCGTTGACCTTC. Translated: CASTTRTGSLTF.

Many counts were recorded for this clonotype. The chain is built from TRBV2 and TRBJ2-7; TRBD1 matches at 7 bases. Germline CDR1 and CDR2: SNHLY and FYNNEI. Trimming at V came to 7 bases and at J to 3 bases, leaving 6 bases not matched to a gene. The CDR3 spans 13 residues. CDR3: CASKRTGGYEQYF. CDR3 bases: TGTGCCAGCAAGCGGACAGGAGGCTACGAGCAGTACTTC. The full variable domain, with the rest looked up from reference TRBV2 and TRBJ2-7, is EPEVTQTPSHQVTQMGQEVILRCVPISNHLYFYWYRQILGQKVEFLVSFYNNEISEKSEIFDDQFSVERPDGSNFTLKIRSTKLEDSAMYFCASKRTGGYEQYFGPGTRLTVT.

This clonotype appeared many times. The rearrangement joins TRBV20-1 to TRBJ2-1; 12 bases line up with TRBD2. Germline V gives CDR1 DFQATT, CDR2 SNEGSKA (reference sequence). Germline trimming cut 4 bases from V and 5 bases from J; bases unmatched to any gene: 0. The CDR3 extends over 13 amino acids. The CDR3 protein is CSATSGRDNEQFF. As DNA, the CDR3 is TGCAGTGCTACTAGCGGGAGGGACAATGAGCAGTTCTTC.

This clonotype was seen repeatedly, ten times or more. V gene TRBV20-1 combines with J gene TRBJ2-5; perhaps TRBD1 as D (6 bases). This CDR3 contains 12 residues. V was clipped by 3 bases and J by 4 bases, with 9 bases between them. Germline lookup yields CDR1 DFQATT and CDR2 SNEGSKA (reference sequence). CDR3 amino acids: CSASLRGETQYF. CDR3 sequence (DNA): TGCAGTGCTAGTCTCAGGGGAGAGACCCAGTACTTC.

This clonotype appeared many times. The chain uses TRBV6-6 and TRBJ2-1; 11 bases are shared with TRBD1. V lost 8 bases to trimming and J lost 7 bases; unmatched junction nucleotides: 4. The CDR3 length is 13 residues. Germline lookup yields CDR1 MNHNY and CDR2 SVGAGI (reference sequence). This CDR3 is CASGTGGWNEQFF. For the CDR3, the DNA is TGTGCCAGCGGGACAGGGGGGTGGAATGAGCAGTTCTTC.

This clonotype was counted a few times. This sequence joins TRBV11-2 and TRBJ2-4; TRBD2 is a possible D gene (6 bases). Trimming removed 7 bases from V and 2 bases from J, with 15 bases in between. Germline V lookup: CDR1 SGHAT, CDR2 FQNNGV. This CDR3 has 15 residues. The DNA for the CDR3 is TGTGCCAGCACCCCCGGGGGTCTGACCAAAAACATTCAGTACTTC. Translating it yields CASTPGGLTKNIQYF.

This clonotype was recorded at least ten times. This chain links TRBV20-1 with TRBJ2-5, with no clear D. The CDR3 sequence is 14 residues long. CDR1 is DFQATT and CDR2 is SNEGSKA in the germline V gene (reference sequence). The V and J ends lost 5 bases and 5 bases respectively, with 18 bases between them. CDR3 coding DNA: TGCAGTGCTTCGCGTAGGAGACCTGGGGAGACCCAGTACTTC. Its protein is CSASRRRPGETQYF.

The count of this clonotype is one. This sequence joins TRBV11-3 and TRBJ1-1; D possibly corresponds to TRBD1 (5 bases). This CDR3 is 15 amino acids long. Germline loops: CDR1 SGHNT, CDR2 YENEEA. V lost 2 bases and J 0 bases, leaving 10 bases between the germline ends. The CDR3 spells CASSLYQGMNTEAFF. CDR3 nucleotide sequence: TGTGCCAGCAGCTTATACCAGGGAATGAACACTGAAGCTTTCTTT.

In this sample, this clonotype turned up once. A much larger clone differs from this one at a single base, so this may be a read error. The J gene is TRBJ2-1, the V gene TRBV9; 8 bases align to TRBD2. This CDR3 region has 20 residues. J lost 0 bases, V lost 0 bases, and 14 bases had no gene match. Germline-derived CDR1 and CDR2 are SGDLS and YYNGEE. As DNA, the CDR3 is TGTGCCAGCAGCGTAGGACTAGCGAGAGGAAAATTTAGCTCCTACAATGAGCAGTTCTTC. This sequence encodes CASSVGLARGKFSSYNEQFF. Using reference TRBV9 and TRBJ2-1 for the parts outside the CDR3, the full variable domain is DSGVTQTPKHLITATGQRVTLRCSPRSGDLSVYWYQQSLDQGLQFLIQYYNGEERAKGNILERFSAQQFPDLHSELNLSSLELGDSALYFCASSVGLARGKFSSYNEQFFGPGTRLTVL.

This clonotype came up many times. The chain combines TRBV7-8 with TRBJ2-6; D is possibly TRBD1 (5 bases). The length of the CDR3 is 14 residues. Trimming shortened V by 8 bases and J by 1 base, and 9 bases separated the two germline ends. Germline CDR1 and CDR2: SGHVS and FQNEAQ. The CDR3 nucleotides are TGTGCCAGCCAGGGCCAGTCTGGGGCCAACGTCCTGACTTTC. Its protein is CASQGQSGANVLTF. Full variable domain (outside the CDR3, taken from reference TRBV7-8 and TRBJ2-6): GAGVSQSPRYKVAKRGQDVALRCDPISGHVSLFWYQQALGQGPEFLTYFQNEAQLDKSGLPSDRFFAERPEGSVSTLKIQRTQQEDSAVYLCASQGQSGANVLTFGAGSRLTVL.

This clonotype was seen just once. It may be a read error: a sequence one base away is much more abundant. V and J are TRBV11-2 and TRBJ2-7; 7 nucleotides agree with TRBD2. J gave up 1 base and V 5 bases, and 5 bases lay outside the gene matches. CDR1 is SGHAT, CDR2 FQNNGV, per germline. The CDR3 loop spans 14 amino acids. CDR3 protein: CASSLSGESYEQYF. For the CDR3, the DNA is TGTGCCAGCAGCCTCAGCGGGGAGTCCTACGAGCAGTACTTC.

The gene calls are TRBV6-6 and TRBJ1-2, with no clear D. CDR1 and CDR2 (germline): MNHNY, SVGAGI (reference sequence). V dropped 2 bases and J dropped 9 bases, with 10 bases sitting between them. The CDR3 is made up of 12 amino acids. The CDR3 DNA sequence: TGTGCCAGCAGTTACGGGGTTTACAGCTACACCTTC. As protein: CASSYGVYSYTF.

Comment on this clonotype: The CDR3 does not close with the conserved phenylalanine or tryptophan, likely indicating a read error. V is TRBV7-2 and J is TRBJ2-7, with D possibly being TRBD2 (5 bases). From germline, CDR1 is SGHTA and CDR2 FQGNSA. The CDR3 covers 14 residues. The CDR3 loop is CASSFREGAYGQYL. The CDR3, as DNA: TGTGCCAGCAGCTTCCGGGAAGGAGCCTACGGGCAGTACCTC.

This clonotype occurred once. DNA for the CDR3: TGTGCCAGCAGAGGGACAGGGAGACCGGGCGACACCTTCCGGGACGTTTTAATCGATGAGCAGTTCTTC. Translated, it gives CASRGTGRPGDTFRDVLIDEQFF. The rearrangement joins TRBV2 to TRBJ2-1, with 9 bases fitting TRBD1. Germline CDR1 and CDR2: SNHLY and FYNNEI. This CDR3 comprises 23 residues. Trimming cost V 6 bases and J 8 bases; bases outside gene matches: 35.

This clonotype was detected ten times or more. The chain links TRBV12-5 to TRBJ1-3, with a possible D match to TRBD1 (5 bases). The CDR3 consists of 15 residues. The germline gives CDR1 LGHNT, CDR2 FRNRAP. Trimming took 0 bases from V and 4 from J, leaving 10 bases between them. The CDR3 reads CASGLVGGYGNTIYF. Written as DNA, the CDR3 is TGTGCTAGTGGTTTGGTGGGGGGGTACGGAAACACCATATATTTT. Full variable domain (rest looked up from reference TRBV12-5 and TRBJ1-3): DARVTQTPRHKVTEMGQEVTMRCQPILGHNTVFWYRQTMMQGLELLAYFRNRAPLDDSGMPKDRFSAEMPDATLATLKIQPSEPRDSAVYFCASGLVGGYGNTIYFGEGSWLTVV.

This clonotype was seen repeatedly, ten times or more. The chain is built from TRBV4-3 and TRBJ1-2; tentative D call: TRBD1 (5 bases). Germline assignment: CDR1 LGHNA and CDR2 YSLEER. V was trimmed by 0 bases and J by 8 bases, leaving 10 bases between them. The CDR3 totals 13 residues. DNA for the CDR3: TGCGCCAGCAGCCAAGATCGGGGGTGGGGCTACACCTTC. Protein: CASSQDRGWGYTF.